A single TCR beta chain is shown here with its context. This entry belongs to a study of blood T cell repertoires in COVID-19. Overall study: The cDNA or gDNA used as material had been derived from T cells, B-cell-depleted T cells, or PBMCs.

CDR3 length: 14 amino acids. Researchers sorted participants into cohorts using their self-reported clinical history. Libraries were prepared by immunoSEQ multiplex PCR; TCRdb keeps only in-frame clonotypes and omits some of them. Here the sample spans 150,000 to 200,000 clones, around 90% being singletons. The chain links TRBV21-1 to TRBJ1-4; the table names TRBD1, a call not compared with the DNA. TRBV21-1 is a known pseudogene. Source material: PBMCs or T cells enriched from blood (not recorded which). This TCR came from a woman aged 18-35 years who had recovered from COVID-19. Here the CDR3 reads CASSNYRDNEKLFF. The CDR3 coding sequence is TGTGCCAGCAGCAATTACAGGGATAATGAAAAACTGTTTTTT.